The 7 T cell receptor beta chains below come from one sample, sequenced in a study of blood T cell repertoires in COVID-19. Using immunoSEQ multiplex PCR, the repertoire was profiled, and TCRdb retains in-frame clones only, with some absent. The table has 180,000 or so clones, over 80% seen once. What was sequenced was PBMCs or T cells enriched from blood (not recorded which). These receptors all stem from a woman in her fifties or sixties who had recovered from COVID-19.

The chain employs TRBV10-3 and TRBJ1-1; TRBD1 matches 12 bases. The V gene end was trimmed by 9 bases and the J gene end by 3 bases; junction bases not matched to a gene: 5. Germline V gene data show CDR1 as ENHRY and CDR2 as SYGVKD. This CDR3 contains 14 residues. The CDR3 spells CAMSGTGGHTEAFF. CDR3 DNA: TGTGCCATGTCCGGGACAGGGGGCCACACTGAAGCTTTCTTT.

The CDR3 is CASSLVPGSSPLHF. CDR3 nucleotides: TGTGCCAGCAGTTTAGTCCCCGGTAGTTCACCCCTCCACTTT. This rearrangement joins TRBV27 to TRBJ1-6; unclear D gene. Trimming pared 2 bases from V and 9 bases from J, leaving 11 bases between. This CDR3 contains 14 residues. From germline, CDR1 is MNHEY and CDR2 SMNVEV (reference sequence).

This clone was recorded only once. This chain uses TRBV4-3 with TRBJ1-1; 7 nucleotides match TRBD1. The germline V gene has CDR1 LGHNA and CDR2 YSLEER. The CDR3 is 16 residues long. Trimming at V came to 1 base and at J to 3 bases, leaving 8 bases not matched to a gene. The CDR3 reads CASSQAGQDDYTEAFF. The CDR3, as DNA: TGCGCCAGCAGCCAAGCAGGACAGGATGACTACACTGAAGCTTTCTTT.

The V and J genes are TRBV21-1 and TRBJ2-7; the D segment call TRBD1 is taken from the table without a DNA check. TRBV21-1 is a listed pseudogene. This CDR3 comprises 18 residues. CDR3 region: CASSNGARCCELSDEQYV. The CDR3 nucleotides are TGTGCCAGCAGCAATGGGGCCCGGTGTTGCGAGCTGTCGGACGAGCAGTACGTC.

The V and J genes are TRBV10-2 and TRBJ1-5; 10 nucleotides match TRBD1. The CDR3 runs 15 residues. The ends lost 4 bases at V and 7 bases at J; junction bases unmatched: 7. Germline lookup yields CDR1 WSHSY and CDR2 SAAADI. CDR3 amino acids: CASSVTGGSGQPQHF. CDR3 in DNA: TGCGCCAGCAGTGTGACAGGGGGCTCGGGGCAGCCCCAGCATTTT.

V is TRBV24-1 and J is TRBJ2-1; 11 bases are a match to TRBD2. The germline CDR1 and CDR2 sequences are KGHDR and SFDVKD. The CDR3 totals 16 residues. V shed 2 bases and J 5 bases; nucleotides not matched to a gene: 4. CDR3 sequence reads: CATSDYGTSGNNEQFF. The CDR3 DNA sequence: TGTGCCACCAGTGATTACGGGACTAGCGGAAACAATGAGCAGTTCTTC.

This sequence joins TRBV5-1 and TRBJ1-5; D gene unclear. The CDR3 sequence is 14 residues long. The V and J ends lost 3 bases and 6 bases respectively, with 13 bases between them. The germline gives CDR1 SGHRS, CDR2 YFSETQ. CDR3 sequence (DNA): TGCGCCAGCAGCTCCGGTTCTCCGGGTCAGCCCCAGCATTTT. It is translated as CASSSGSPGQPQHF.